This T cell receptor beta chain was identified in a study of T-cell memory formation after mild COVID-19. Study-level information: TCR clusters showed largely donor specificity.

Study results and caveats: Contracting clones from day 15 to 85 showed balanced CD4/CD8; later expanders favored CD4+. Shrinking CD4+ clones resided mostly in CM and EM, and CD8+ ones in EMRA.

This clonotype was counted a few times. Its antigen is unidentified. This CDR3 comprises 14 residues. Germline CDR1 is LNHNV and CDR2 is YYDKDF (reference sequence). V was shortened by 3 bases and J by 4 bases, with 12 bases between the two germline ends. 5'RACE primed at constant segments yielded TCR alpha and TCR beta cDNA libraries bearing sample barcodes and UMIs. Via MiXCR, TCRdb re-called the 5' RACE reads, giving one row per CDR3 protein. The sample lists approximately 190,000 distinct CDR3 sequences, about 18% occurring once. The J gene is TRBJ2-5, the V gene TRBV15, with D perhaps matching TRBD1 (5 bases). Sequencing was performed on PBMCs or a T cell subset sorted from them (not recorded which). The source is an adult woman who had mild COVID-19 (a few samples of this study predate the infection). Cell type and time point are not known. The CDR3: CATSSDPRGETQYF. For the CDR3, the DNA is TGTGCCACCAGCAGCGACCCTAGGGGAGAGACCCAGTACTTC.